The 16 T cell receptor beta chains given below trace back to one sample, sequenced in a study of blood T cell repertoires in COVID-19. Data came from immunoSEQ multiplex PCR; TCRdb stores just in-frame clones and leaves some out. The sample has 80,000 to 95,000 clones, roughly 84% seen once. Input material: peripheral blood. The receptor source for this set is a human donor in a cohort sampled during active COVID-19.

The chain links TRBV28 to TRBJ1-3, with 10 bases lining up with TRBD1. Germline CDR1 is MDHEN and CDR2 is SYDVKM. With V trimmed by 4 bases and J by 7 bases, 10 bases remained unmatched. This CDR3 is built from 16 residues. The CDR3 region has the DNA TGTGCCAGCAGTTCCCTGGGGACAGGGGATACGAACACCATATATTTT. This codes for CASSSLGTGDTNTIYF.

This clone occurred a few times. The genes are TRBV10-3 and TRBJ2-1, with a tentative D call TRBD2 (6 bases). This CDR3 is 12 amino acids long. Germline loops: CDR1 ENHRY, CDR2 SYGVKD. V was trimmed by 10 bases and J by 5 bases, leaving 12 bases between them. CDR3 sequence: CATRDFHNEQFF. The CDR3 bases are TGTGCCACGCGGGACTTTCACAATGAGCAGTTCTTC.

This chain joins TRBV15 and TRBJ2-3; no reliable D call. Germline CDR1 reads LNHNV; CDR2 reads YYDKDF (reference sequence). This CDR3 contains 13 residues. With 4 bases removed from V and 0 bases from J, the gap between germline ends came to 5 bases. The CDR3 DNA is TGTGCCACCAGCATCCTTAGCACAGATACGCAGTATTTT. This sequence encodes CATSILSTDTQYF.

The CDR3 DNA reads as TGTGCCAGCCGAGGACTAGCGGGAGGCTACAATGAGCAGTTCTTC. This translates into CASRGLAGGYNEQFF. J is TRBJ2-1 and V is TRBV19; 14 bases are a match to TRBD2. V was clipped by 9 bases and J by 3 bases; unmatched bases: 4. Germline CDR1 and CDR2: LNHDA and SQIVND (reference sequence). This CDR3 contains 15 residues.

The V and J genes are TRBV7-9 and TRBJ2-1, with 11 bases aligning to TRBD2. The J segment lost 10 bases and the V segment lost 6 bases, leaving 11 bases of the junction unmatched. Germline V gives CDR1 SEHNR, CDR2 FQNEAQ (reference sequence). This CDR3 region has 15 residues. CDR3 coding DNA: TGTGCCAGCAGACAGACTAGCGGGACCTGGGGAGAGCAGTTCTTC. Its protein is CASRQTSGTWGEQFF.

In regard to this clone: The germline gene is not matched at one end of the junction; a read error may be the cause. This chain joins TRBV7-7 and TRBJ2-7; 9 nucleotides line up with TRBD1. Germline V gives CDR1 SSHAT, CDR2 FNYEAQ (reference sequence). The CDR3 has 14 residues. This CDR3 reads CASSLDRGRGEQYF. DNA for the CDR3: TGTGCTAGCAGCTTAGACAGGGGGAGAGGCGAGCAGTACTTC.

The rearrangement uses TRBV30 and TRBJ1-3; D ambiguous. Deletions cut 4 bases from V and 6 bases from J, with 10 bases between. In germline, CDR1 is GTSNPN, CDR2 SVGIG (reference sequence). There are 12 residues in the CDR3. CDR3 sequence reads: CAWTSMQNTIYF. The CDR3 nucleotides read TGTGCCTGGACGTCTATGCAAAACACCATATATTTT. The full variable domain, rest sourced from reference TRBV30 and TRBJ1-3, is SQTIHQWPATLVQPVGSPLSLECTVEGTSNPNLYWYRQAAGRGLQLLFYSVGIGQISSEVPQNLSASRPQDRQFILSSKKLLLSDSGFYLCAWTSMQNTIYFGEGSWLTVV.

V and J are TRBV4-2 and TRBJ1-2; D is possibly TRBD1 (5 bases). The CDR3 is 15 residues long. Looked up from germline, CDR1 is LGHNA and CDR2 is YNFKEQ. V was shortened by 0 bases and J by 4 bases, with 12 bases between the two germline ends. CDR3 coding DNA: TGTGCCAGCAGCCAAGATGAGGCAGGGTTCTATGGCTACACCTTC. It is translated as CASSQDEAGFYGYTF.

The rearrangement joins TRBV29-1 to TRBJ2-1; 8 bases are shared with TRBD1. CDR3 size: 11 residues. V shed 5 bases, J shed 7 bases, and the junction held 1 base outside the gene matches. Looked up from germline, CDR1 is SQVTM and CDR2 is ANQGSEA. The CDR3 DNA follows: TGCAGCGTTCAGGGGGCGAATGAGCAGTTCTTC. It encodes CSVQGANEQFF.

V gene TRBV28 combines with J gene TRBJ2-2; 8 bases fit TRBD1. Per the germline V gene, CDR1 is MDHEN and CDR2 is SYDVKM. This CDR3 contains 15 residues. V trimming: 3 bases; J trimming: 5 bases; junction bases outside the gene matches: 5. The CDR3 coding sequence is TGTGCCAGCAGTTTTATTGGACAGGGTACCGGGGAGCTGTTTTTT. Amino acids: CASSFIGQGTGELFF.

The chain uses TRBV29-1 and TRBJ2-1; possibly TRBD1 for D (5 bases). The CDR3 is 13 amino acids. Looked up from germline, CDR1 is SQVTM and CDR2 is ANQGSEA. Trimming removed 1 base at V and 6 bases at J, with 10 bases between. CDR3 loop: CSVEGPGANEQFF. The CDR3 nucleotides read TGCAGCGTTGAAGGACCTGGGGCCAATGAGCAGTTCTTC.

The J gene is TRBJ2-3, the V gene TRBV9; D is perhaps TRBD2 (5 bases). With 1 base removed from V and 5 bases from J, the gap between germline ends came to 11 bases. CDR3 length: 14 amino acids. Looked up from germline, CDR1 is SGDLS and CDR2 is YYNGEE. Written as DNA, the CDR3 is TGTGCCAGCAGCGTAACCTCCCGGGAAGATACGCAGTATTTT. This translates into CASSVTSREDTQYF.

This chain's CDR3 is CASSPGRYPSEEKLFF. In DNA form, the CDR3 reads TGCGCCAGCAGCCCCGGCAGGTACCCATCCGAGGAAAAACTGTTTTTT. The V call is TRBV5-1, the J call TRBJ1-4; no definite D call. V was pared by 4 bases and J by 8 bases, with 21 bases between. This CDR3 has 16 amino acids. Germline V lookup: CDR1 SGHRS, CDR2 YFSETQ.

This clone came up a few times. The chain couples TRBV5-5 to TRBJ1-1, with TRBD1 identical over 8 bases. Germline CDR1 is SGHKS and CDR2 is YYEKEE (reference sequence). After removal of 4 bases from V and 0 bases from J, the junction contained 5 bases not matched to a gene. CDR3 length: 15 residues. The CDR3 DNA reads TGTGCCAGCAGCCCCAGACAGGGGATGAACACTGAAGCTTTCTTT. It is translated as CASSPRQGMNTEAFF.

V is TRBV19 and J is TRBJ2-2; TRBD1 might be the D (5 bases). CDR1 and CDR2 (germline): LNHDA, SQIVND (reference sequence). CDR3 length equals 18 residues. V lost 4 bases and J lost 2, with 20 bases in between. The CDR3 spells CASSRSNRGRDNTGELFF. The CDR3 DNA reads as TGTGCCAGTAGTAGGTCCAATCGCGGCAGGGATAACACCGGGGAGCTGTTTTTT.

As DNA, the CDR3 is TGCGCCAGCAGCCCCGGGACACTCTCCTCGTTCGAGCAGTACTTC. Translation gives CASSPGTLSSFEQYF. The rearrangement links TRBV5-1 to TRBJ2-7; possible D gene TRBD1, 6 bases. CDR3 length: 15 amino acids. V lost 4 bases, J lost 6 bases, and 20 bases lay in between. The germline CDR1 and CDR2 sequences are SGHRS and YFSETQ.